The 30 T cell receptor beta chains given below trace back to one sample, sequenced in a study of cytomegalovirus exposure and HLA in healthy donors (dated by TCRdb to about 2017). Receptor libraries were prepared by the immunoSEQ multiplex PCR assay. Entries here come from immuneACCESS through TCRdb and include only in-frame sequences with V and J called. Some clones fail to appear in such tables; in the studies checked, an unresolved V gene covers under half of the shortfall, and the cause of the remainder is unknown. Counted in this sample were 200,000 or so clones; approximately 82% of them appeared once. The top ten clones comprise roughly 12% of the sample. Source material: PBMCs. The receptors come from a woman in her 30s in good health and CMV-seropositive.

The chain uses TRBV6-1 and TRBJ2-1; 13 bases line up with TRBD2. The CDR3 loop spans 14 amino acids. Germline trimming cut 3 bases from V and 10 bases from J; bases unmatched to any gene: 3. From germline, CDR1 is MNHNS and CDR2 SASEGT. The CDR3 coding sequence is TGTGCCAGCAGTGACAGGACTAGCGGGAGAGAGCAGTTCTTC. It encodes CASSDRTSGREQFF.

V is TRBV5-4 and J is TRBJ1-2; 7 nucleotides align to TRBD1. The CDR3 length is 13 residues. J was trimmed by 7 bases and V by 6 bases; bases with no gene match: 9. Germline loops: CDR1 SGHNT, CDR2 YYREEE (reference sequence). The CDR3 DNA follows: TGTGCCAGCAACAAAGGGGGCAGTTTTGGCTACACCTTC. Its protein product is CASNKGGSFGYTF.

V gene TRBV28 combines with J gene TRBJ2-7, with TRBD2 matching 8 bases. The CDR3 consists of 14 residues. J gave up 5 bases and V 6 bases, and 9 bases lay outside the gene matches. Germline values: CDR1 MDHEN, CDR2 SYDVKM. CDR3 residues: CASSPGGRVNEQYF. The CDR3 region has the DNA TGTGCCAGCAGCCCGGGGGGGAGGGTAAACGAGCAGTACTTC. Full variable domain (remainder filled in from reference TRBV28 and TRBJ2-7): DVKVTQSSRYLVKRTGEKVFLECVQDMDHENMFWYRQDPGLGLRLIYFSYDVKMKEKGDIPEGYSVSREKKERFSLILESASTNQTSMYLCASSPGGRVNEQYFGPGTRLTVT.

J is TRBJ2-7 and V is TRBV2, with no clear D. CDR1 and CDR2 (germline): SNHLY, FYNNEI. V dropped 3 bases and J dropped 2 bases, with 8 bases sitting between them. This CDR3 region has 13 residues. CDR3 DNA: TGTGCCAGCAGTGACTGGCAGACCTACGAGCAGTACTTC. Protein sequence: CASSDWQTYEQYF.

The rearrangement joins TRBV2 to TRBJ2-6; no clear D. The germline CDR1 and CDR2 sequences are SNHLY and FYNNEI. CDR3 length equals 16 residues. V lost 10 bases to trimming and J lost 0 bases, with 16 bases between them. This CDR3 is CATQERKNSGANVLTF. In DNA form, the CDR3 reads TGTGCCACTCAGGAACGGAAGAACTCTGGGGCCAACGTCCTGACTTTC. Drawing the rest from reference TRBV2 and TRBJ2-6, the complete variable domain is EPEVTQTPSHQVTQMGQEVILRCVPISNHLYFYWYRQILGQKVEFLVSFYNNEISEKSEIFDDQFSVERPDGSNFTLKIRSTKLEDSAMYFCATQERKNSGANVLTFGAGSRLTVL.

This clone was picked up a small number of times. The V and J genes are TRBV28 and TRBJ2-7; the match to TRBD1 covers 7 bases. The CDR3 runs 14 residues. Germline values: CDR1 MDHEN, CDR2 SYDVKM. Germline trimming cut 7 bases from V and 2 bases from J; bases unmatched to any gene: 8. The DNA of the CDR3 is TGTGCCAGCATTGTGAGGGGGCGACCCTACGAGCAGTACTTC. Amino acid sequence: CASIVRGRPYEQYF.

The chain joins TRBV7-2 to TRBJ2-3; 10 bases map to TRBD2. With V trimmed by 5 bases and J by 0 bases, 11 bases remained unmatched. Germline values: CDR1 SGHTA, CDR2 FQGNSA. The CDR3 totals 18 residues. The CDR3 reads CASSEQLSLAGSTDTQYF. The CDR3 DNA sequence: TGTGCCAGCAGCGAACAACTTTCACTAGCGGGGAGCACAGATACGCAGTATTTT.

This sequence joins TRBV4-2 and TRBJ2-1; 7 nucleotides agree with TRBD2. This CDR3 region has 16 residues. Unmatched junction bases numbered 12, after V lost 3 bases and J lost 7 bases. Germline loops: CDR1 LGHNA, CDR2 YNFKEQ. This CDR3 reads CASSQDGGVGRNEQFF. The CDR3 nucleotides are TGTGCCAGCAGCCAGGATGGGGGGGTGGGTCGGAATGAGCAGTTCTTC.

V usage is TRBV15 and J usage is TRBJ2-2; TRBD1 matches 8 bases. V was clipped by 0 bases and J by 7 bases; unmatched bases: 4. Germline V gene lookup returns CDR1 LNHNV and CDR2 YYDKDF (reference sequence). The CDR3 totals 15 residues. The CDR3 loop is CATSRDQGAHGELFF. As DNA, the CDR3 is TGTGCCACCAGCAGAGATCAGGGGGCCCACGGGGAGCTGTTTTTT.

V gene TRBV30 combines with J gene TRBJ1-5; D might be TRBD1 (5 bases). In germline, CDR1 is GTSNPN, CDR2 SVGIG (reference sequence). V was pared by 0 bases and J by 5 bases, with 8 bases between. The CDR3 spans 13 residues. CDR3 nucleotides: TGTGCCTGGAGTGTGGAGGGGTATCAGCCCCAGCATTTT. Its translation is CAWSVEGYQPQHF.

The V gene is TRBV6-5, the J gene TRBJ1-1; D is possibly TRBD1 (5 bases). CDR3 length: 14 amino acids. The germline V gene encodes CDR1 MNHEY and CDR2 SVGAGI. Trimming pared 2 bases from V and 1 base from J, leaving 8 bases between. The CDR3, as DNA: TGTGCCAGCAGTTACCAGGGCCCGAACACTGAAGCTTTCTTT. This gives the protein CASSYQGPNTEAFF.

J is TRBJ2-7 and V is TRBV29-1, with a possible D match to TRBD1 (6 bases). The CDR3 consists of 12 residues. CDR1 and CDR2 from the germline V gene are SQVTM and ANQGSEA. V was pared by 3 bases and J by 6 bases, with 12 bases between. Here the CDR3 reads CSVDLDSAEQYF. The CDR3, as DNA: TGCAGCGTTGATTTGGACAGCGCCGAGCAGTACTTC.

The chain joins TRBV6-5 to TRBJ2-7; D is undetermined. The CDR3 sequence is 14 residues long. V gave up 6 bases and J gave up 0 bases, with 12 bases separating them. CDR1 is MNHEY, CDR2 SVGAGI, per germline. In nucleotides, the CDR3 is TGTGCCAGCAGCCTGGCAGCGTTCTCCTACGAGCAGTACTTC. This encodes CASSLAAFSYEQYF.

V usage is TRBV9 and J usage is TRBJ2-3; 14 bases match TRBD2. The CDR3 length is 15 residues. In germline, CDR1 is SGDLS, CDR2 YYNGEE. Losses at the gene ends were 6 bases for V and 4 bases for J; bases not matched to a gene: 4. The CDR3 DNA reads TGTGCCAGCACAGGGGGACTAGCGGGAGCAGATACGCAGTATTTT. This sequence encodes CASTGGLAGADTQYF.

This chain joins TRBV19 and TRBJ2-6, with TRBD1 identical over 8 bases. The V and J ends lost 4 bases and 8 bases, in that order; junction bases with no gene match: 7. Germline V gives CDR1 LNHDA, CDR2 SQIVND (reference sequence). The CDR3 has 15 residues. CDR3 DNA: TGTGCCAGTAGTAGTCGGCAGGGGGCTTCCAACGTCCTGACTTTC. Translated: CASSSRQGASNVLTF.

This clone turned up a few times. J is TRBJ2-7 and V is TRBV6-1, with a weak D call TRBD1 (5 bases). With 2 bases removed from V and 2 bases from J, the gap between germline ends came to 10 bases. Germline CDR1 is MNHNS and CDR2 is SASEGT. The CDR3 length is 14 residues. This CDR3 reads CASSEFQGTYEQYF. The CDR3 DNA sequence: TGTGCCAGCAGTGAATTCCAGGGCACCTACGAGCAGTACTTC.

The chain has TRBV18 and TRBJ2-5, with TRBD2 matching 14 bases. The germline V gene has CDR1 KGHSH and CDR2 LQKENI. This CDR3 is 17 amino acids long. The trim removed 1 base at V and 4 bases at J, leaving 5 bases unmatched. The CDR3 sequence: CASSPRGLAGGGETQYF. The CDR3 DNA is TGTGCCAGCTCACCACGTGGACTAGCGGGAGGAGGAGAGACCCAGTACTTC.

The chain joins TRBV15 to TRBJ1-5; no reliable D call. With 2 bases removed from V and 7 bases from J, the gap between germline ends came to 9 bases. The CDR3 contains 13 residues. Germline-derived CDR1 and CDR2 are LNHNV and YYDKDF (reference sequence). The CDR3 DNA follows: TGTGCCACCAGCAGATGGCCCCCCCAGCCCCAGCATTTT. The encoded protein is CATSRWPPQPQHF.

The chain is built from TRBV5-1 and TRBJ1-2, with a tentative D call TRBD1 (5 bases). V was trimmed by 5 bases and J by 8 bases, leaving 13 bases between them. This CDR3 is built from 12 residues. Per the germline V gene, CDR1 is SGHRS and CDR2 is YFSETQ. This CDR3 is CASRPEQAGYTF. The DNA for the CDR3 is TGCGCCAGCAGACCCGAACAGGCCGGCTACACCTTC.

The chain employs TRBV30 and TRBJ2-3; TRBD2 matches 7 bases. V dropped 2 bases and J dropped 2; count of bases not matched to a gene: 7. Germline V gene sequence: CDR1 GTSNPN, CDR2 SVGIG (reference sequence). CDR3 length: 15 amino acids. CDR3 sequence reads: CAWSLKSGNTDTQYF. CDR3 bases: TGTGCCTGGAGTTTAAAAAGCGGGAACACAGATACGCAGTATTTT.

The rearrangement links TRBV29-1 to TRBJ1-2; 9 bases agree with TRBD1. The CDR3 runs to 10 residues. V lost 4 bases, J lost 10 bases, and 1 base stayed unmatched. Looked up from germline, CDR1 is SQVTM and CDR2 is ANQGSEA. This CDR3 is CSVGDRDYTF. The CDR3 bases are TGCAGCGTTGGGGACAGGGACTACACCTTC. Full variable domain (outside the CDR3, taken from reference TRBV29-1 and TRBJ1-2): SAVISQKPSRDICQRGTSLTIQCQVDSQVTMMFWYRQQPGQSLTLIATANQGSEATYESGFVIDKFPISRPNLTFSTLTVSNMSPEDSSIYLCSVGDRDYTFGSGTRLTVV.

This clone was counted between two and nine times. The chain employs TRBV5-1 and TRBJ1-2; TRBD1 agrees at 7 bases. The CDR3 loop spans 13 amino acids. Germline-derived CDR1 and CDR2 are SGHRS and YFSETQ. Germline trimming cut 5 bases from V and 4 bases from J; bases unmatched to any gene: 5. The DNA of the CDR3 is TGCGCCAGCAGTAGCGGACAGGTCTATGGCTACACCTTC. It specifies CASSSGQVYGYTF. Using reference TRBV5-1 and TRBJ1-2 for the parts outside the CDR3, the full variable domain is KAGVTQTPRYLIKTRGQQVTLSCSPISGHRSVSWYQQTPGQGLQFLFEYFSETQRNKGNFPGRFSGRQFSNSRSEMNVSTLELGDSALYLCASSSGQVYGYTFGSGTRLTVV.

The CDR3 is CASSRVGTGAQPQHF. CDR3 DNA: TGTGCCAGCAGTCGGGTGGGGACAGGGGCTCAGCCCCAGCATTTT. This chain uses TRBV6-1 with TRBJ1-5; 10 bases fit TRBD1. CDR3 length equals 15 residues. CDR1 MNHNS and CDR2 SASEGT come from the germline V gene. Unmatched junction bases numbered 7, after V lost 5 bases and J lost 6 bases.

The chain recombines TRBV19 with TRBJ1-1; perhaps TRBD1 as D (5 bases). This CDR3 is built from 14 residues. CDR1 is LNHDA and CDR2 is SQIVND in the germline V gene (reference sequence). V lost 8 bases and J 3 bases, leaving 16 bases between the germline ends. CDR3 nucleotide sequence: TGTGCCAGTTCACCCCTGCAGGGTCACACTGAAGCTTTCTTT. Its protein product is CASSPLQGHTEAFF.

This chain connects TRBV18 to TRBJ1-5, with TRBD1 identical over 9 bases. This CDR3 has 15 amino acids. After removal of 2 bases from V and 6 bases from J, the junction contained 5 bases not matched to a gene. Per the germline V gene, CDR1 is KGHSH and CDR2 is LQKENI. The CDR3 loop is CASSPGQGSLQPQHF. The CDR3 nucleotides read TGTGCCAGCTCACCAGGACAGGGGTCGCTTCAGCCCCAGCATTTT.

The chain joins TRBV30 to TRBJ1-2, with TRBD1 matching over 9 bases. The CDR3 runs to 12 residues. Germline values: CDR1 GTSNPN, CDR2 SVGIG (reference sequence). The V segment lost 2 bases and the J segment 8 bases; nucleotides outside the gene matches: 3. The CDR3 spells CAWSYRGLGYTF. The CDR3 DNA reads TGTGCCTGGAGTTACAGGGGGCTAGGCTACACCTTC.

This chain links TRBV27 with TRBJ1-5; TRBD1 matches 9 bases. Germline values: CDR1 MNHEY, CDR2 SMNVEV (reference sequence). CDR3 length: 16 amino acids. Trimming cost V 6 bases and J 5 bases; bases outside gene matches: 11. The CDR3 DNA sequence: TGTGCCAGCAGGCGACTTGACAGGGGGGTGGATCAGCCCCAGCATTTT. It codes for CASRRLDRGVDQPQHF.

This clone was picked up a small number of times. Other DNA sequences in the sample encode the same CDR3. The CDR3 is CSARGGYEQYF. DNA for the CDR3: TGCAGTGCTAGGGGGGGCTACGAGCAGTACTTC. This rearrangement joins TRBV20-1 to TRBJ2-7, with D perhaps matching TRBD2 (6 bases). This CDR3 spans 11 amino acids. The V gene lost 3 bases and the J gene lost 3 bases, with 6 bases spanning the gap. The germline V gene has CDR1 DFQATT and CDR2 SNEGSKA (reference sequence).

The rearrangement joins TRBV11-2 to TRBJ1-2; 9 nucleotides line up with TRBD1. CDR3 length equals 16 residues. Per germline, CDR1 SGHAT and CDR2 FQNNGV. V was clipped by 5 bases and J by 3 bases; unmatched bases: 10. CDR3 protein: CASSHLDRGEDYGYTF. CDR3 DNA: TGTGCCAGCAGCCACCTCGACAGGGGGGAGGACTATGGCTACACCTTC.

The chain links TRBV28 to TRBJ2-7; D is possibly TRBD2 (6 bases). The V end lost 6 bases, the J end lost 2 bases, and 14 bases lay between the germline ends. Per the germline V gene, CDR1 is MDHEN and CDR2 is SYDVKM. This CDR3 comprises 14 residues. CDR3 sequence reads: CASRPGGTPYEQYF. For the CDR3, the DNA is TGTGCCAGCAGACCTGGCGGGACGCCCTACGAGCAGTACTTC. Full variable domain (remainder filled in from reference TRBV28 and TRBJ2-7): DVKVTQSSRYLVKRTGEKVFLECVQDMDHENMFWYRQDPGLGLRLIYFSYDVKMKEKGDIPEGYSVSREKKERFSLILESASTNQTSMYLCASRPGGTPYEQYFGPGTRLTVT.